This TCR beta chain was observed in a study of T cell clones after liver transplantation. Whole-study context: Third-party-reactive TCRbeta sequences from pre-transplant mixed lymphocyte reactions served as antigen-independent comparators. Study-wide points: These preliminary findings come from unstandardized post-transplant sampling times.

About this clone itself: Its antigen is undetermined.

TCRdb's copy holds only in-frame clones and misses some; the assay was immunoSEQ multiplex PCR. The sample comprises roughly 23,000 clones, 85% to 95% of which are singletons, and around a quarter rests with the top ten. The V gene's germline CDR1 is SQVTM and CDR2 ANQGSEA. Germline trimming cut 4 bases from V and 2 bases from J; bases unmatched to any gene: 2. This CDR3 comprises 13 residues. Material: CD8+ T cells from blood, obtained less than 27 months after liver transplant. This chain connects TRBV29-1 to TRBJ1-2, with TRBD1 matching over 9 bases. The sequence came from a human patient who received a liver transplant. Some of the T cells may derive from the graft donor. Here the CDR3 reads CSVGQGGNYGYTF. For the CDR3, the DNA is TGCAGCGTTGGACAGGGGGGGAACTATGGCTACACCTTC.